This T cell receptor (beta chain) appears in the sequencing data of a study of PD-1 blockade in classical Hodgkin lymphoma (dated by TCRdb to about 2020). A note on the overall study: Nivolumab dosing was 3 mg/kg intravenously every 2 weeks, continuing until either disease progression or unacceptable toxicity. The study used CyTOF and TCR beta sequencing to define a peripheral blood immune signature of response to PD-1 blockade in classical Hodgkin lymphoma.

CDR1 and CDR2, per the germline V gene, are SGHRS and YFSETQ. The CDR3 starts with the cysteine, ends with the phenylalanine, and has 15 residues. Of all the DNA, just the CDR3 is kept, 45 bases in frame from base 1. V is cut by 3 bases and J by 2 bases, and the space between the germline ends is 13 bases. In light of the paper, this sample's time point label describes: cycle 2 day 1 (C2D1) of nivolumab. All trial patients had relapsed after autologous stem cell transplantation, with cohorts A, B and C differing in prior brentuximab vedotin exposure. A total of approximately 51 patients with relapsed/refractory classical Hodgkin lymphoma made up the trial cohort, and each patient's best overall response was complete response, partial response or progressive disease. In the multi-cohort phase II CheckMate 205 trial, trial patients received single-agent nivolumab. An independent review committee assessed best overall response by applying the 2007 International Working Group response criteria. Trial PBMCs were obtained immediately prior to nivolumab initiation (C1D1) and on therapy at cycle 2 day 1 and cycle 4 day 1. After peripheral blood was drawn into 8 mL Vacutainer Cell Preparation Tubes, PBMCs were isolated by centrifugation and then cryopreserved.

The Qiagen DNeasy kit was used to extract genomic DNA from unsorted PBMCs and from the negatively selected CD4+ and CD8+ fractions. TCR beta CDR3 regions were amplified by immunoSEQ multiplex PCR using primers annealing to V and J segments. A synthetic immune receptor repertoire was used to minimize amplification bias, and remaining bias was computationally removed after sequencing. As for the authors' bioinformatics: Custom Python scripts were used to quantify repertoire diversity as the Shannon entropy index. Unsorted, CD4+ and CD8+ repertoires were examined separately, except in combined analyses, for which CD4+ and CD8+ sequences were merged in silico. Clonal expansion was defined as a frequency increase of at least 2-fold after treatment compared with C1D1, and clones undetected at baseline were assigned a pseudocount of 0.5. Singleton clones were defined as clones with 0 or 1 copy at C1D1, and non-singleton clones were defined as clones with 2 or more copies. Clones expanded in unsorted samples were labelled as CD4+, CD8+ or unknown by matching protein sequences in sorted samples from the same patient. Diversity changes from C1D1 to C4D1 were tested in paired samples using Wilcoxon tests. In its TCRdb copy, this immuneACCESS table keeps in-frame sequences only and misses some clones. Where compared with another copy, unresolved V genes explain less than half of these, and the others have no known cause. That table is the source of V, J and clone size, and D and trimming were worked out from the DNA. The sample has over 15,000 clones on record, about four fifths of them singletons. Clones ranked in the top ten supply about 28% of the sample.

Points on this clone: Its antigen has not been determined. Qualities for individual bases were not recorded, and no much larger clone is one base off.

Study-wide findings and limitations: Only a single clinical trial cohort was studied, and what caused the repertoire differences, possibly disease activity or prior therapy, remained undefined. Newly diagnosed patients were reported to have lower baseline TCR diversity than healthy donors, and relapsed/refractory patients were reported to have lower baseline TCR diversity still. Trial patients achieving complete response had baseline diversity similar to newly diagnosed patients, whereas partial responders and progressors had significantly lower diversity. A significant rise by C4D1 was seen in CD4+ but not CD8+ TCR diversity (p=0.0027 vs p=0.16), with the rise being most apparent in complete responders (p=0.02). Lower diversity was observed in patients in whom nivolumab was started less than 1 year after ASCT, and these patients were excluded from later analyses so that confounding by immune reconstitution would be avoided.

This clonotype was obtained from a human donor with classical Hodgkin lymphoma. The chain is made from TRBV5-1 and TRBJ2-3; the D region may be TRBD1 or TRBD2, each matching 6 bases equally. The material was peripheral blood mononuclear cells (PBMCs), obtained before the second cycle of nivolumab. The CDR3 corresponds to CASSWGAGSTDTQYF. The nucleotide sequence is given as TGCGCCAGCAGCTGGGGGGCAGGGTCCACAGATACGCAGTATTTT.